This TCR beta chain was documented in a study of blood T cell repertoires in COVID-19. Across the study: Acute-phase and convalescent COVID-19 samples originated in the United States, Italy and Spain. From T cells, B-cell-depleted T cells, or PBMCs came the material, which was cDNA or gDNA.

Original handling: Scientists estimated how many nucleated cells there were by amplifying reference gene primers. Only in-frame clones appear in the TCRdb table, and some are missing; sequencing was by immunoSEQ multiplex PCR. That table gives V, J and clone size, and the DNA gave D and trimming. This table holds about 70,000 clones, roughly 89% found once. The germline gives CDR1 LNHDA, CDR2 SQIVND (reference sequence). The CDR3 spans 16 residues. V lost 5 bases, J lost 2 bases, and 19 bases lay in between. The TCR originated in a woman older than 75 with acute or convalescent COVID-19. The sequencing input was peripheral blood. The V call is TRBV19, the J call TRBJ2-7, with D maybe TRBD2 (6 bases). The CDR3 spells CASSPSLAGTPYEQYF. CDR3 coding DNA: TGTGCCAGTAGTCCCAGCCTCGCGGGAACTCCCTACGAGCAGTACTTC.